This T cell receptor beta chain derives from a study of blood T cell repertoires in COVID-19. For the study at large: PBMCs, B-cell-depleted T cells, or T cells provided the cDNA or gDNA that made up the material.

Profiled with immunoSEQ multiplex PCR; TCRdb holds only in-frame clones, not every one. The table shows approximately 130,000 clones, with over 55% occurring only once. The V end was cut by 3 bases, the J end by 1 base, with 6 bases between. Looked up from germline, CDR1 is WSHSY and CDR2 is SAAADI. The CDR3 is 13 residues long. This chain joins TRBV10-2 and TRBJ1-1; D not resolved. The receptor was isolated from a woman in her 70s with acute or convalescent COVID-19. The sequenced sample was peripheral blood. CDR3 in DNA: TGCGCCAGCAGTGAATACAGGAACACTGAAGCTTTCTTT. Translation gives CASSEYRNTEAFF.